This TCR beta chain was sequenced in a study of beta chain features in type 1 diabetes. Notes on the study in general: Shortening that was moderate but significant affected the TCRB CDR3s of Type 1 diabetes patients in all four CD4+ subsets. In type 1 diabetes patients, VDJ junctions had fewer insertions; deletions at these junctions were more frequent.

cDNA synthesis used the whole RNA isolate, giving expressed TCRB sequences. Profiling relied on immunoSEQ multiplex PCR, and the TCRdb table lists in-frame clones only, not all of them. The table lists some 360,000 clones, 8% to 10% of them singletons. In the case of this clone: Its matching antigen is unknown.

The V gene's germline CDR1 is SGHTA and CDR2 FQGNSA. The CDR3 is 16 amino acids. Trimming pared 5 bases from V and 3 bases from J, leaving 19 bases between. The receptor was derived from a man aged 25 to 45 with type 1 diabetes. Source material: central memory CD4+ T cells from blood. The chain has TRBV7-2 and TRBJ2-5, with D perhaps TRBD1 (6 bases). The CDR3 coding sequence is TGTGCCAGCAGCGTCCTACAGGGACGACGGGAAGAGACCCAGTACTTC. This gives the protein CASSVLQGRREETQYF.